This T cell receptor (beta chain) was sequenced in a study of shared clonotypes between healthy human individuals. Study results and caveats: The expectation was that sequencing depth would affect clonotype sharing among donors.

Trimming removed 4 bases from V and 7 bases from J; junction bases left unmatched: 8. The germline CDR1 and CDR2 sequences are SQVTM and ANQGSEA. The CDR3 has 15 residues. Investigators spread the genomic DNA of each subset evenly over several immunoSEQ plates. Using immunoSEQ multiplex PCR, the repertoire was profiled, and TCRdb retains in-frame clones only, with some absent. The sample yields roughly 500,000 clones, about 78% seen once. As for this clone: Its antigen is not identified.

The gene calls are TRBV29-1 and TRBJ2-3, with TRBD2 identical over 13 bases. The clonotype comes from a woman in her thirties or forties in good health. Some clones in this sample may be carry-over from other donors' samples. The sample consisted of PBMCs. The CDR3, as DNA: TGCAGCGTTGTGACTAGCGGGGGGAGGGGTAATACGCAGTATTTT. It codes for CSVVTSGGRGNTQYF.